What follows describes a single TCR beta chain. Its recognized antigen is unknown. There are no base qualities to consult, and no much larger clone falls within one base. Inclusive of the bounding cysteine and phenylalanine, the CDR3 is 18 residues long. Just the 54-base CDR3 DNA is kept, in frame starting at base 1. The germline V and J ends show losses of 2 bases and 3 bases respectively, and no gene match explains 14 bases of the junction. The germline V gene sets CDR1 to SGHTA and CDR2 to FQGNSA. The sample originates from a study of blood T cell repertoires in COVID-19 (dated by TCRdb to 2018 to 2021). A note on the overall study: Samples covering the acute and convalescent phases of COVID-19 were provided by collaborators in the United States, Italy and Spain. Samples were obtained from the ongoing ImmuneRACE study (first 160 participants) and from 1,254 subjects provided by 6 global collaborators. Nearly every sample came with metadata listing a de-identified subject ID, COVID-19 status, age in years and sex. The prospective study material was composed of cDNA or gDNA derived from T cells, B-cell-depleted T cells, or PBMCs. The repertoires were made available in a free public database intended to serve as a resource for research on the immune response to SARS-CoV-2. Where available, HLA class I and class II types were obtained from metadata supplied by the sample provider rather than from assay-based typing. Subjects who had been exposed to COVID-19, were actively infected with it, or had recovered from it provided the deeply sampled blood TCRbeta repertoires that made up the dataset.

TCRbeta CDR3 regions were amplified from genomic DNA by means of the immunoSEQ Assay, a bias-controlled multiplex PCR. As for the authors' bioinformatics: Within the assay, amplification of reference gene primers was used to estimate how many nucleated cells each sample contained. To quantify the absolute abundance of each unique TCRbeta CDR3 rearrangement, sequence reads were collapsed and filtered. For each sample, productive Simpson clonality was calculated by taking the square root of Simpson's diversity index across productive rearrangements. TCRdb obtained this table from immuneACCESS and retained in-frame rearrangements with V and J assigned. These tables miss some clones; where compared with another copy, unresolved V genes account for less than half of the shortfall, and the remainder is unexplained. V and J calls and clone size follow that table, whereas D and trimming were derived from the DNA. This sample holds about 240,000 clones; around 90% were observed only once. The ten top clones hold 5.5% to 7.5% of the sample.

Broader findings and caveats from the paper: How much clinical and demographic metadata was included differed by source and by participant, and the metadata was provided uncurated.

Each collaborating institution followed its own protocols to collect whole blood in K2EDTA tubes. Collaborator samples were shipped for TCRbeta analysis as frozen whole blood, isolated PBMCs, or DNA extracted from either sample type. The TCR comes from a woman aged 65 to 85 with active or convalescent COVID-19. The sequencing input was peripheral blood. Here the chain combines TRBV7-2 and TRBJ2-7; TRBD1 lines up with 9 middle nucleotides. This receptor carries the CDR3 CASSLPLPGQGNSYEQYF. The DNA reads TGTGCCAGCAGCTTACCACTACCGGGACAGGGTAACAGCTACGAGCAGTACTTC.